These 6 T cell receptor beta chains originate from one sample sequenced in a study of cytomegalovirus exposure and HLA in healthy donors. The PCR made use of 60 Vbeta and 13 Jbeta primers. The assay was immunoSEQ multiplex PCR, and TCRdb's table has in-frame clones only and misses some. This repertoire shows fewer than 200,000 clones, under 85% found once; its top ten account for 1.6%. What was sequenced was PBMCs. These receptor sequences come from a man over 45 in good health and CMV-seronegative.

The chain employs TRBV5-3 and TRBJ1-2; 7 bases align to TRBD1. TRBV5-3 is labeled an ORF, and its function is uncertain. The CDR3 is made up of 14 amino acids. J gave up 3 bases and V 4 bases, and 6 bases lay outside the gene matches. The CDR3 sequence: CARSGDRVDYGYTF. The CDR3 DNA follows: TGTGCCAGAAGCGGTGACAGGGTAGACTATGGCTACACCTTC.

CDR3 nucleotide sequence: TGTGCCACCAGCTTAGCCGGGACAGGGGCCTACGAGCAGTACTTC. This encodes CATSLAGTGAYEQYF. The V and J genes are TRBV15 and TRBJ2-7, with 10 bases lining up with TRBD1. The CDR3 length is 15 residues. Germline trimming cut 5 bases from V and 2 bases from J; bases unmatched to any gene: 6. Germline loops: CDR1 LNHNV, CDR2 YYDKDF (reference sequence).

The chain recombines TRBV5-6 with TRBJ2-2; 8 bases match TRBD1. The germline gives CDR1 SGHDT, CDR2 YYEEEE. The ends lost 0 bases at V and 12 bases at J; junction bases unmatched: 4. The CDR3 consists of 13 residues. The CDR3, as DNA: TGTGCCAGCAGCTTGGGGACAGGGAAGAAGCTGTTTTTT. Amino acids: CASSLGTGKKLFF.

This sequence joins TRBV7-2 and TRBJ2-1, with 9 bases identical to TRBD2. The CDR3 covers 15 residues. Germline assignment: CDR1 SGHTA and CDR2 FQGNSA. V lost 3 bases to trimming and J lost 8 bases; unmatched junction nucleotides: 8. The CDR3, as DNA: TGTGCCAGCAGCTTGGTCGGCGGGAGGGGCGATGAGCAGTTCTTC. This sequence encodes CASSLVGGRGDEQFF.

This clone was seen only a few times. The chain combines TRBV5-8 with TRBJ2-5, with D uncertain. Germline values: CDR1 SGHTS, CDR2 YDEGEE. This CDR3 has 12 residues. The germline V and J ends were trimmed by 5 bases and 0 bases, with 5 bases remaining between them. In DNA form, the CDR3 reads TGTGCCAGCAGTGACTACCAAGAGACCCAGTACTTC. Translation gives CASSDYQETQYF.

V gene TRBV9 combines with J gene TRBJ1-2; a weak D match, TRBD1 (5 bases). V was clipped by 4 bases and J by 2 bases, with 21 bases between them. The germline gives CDR1 SGDLS, CDR2 YYNGEE. The CDR3 contains 17 residues. Here the CDR3 DNA reads TGTGCCAGCAGCCCCACCCGGGGGACCCAGCGGAACTATGGCTACACCTTC. It is translated as CASSPTRGTQRNYGYTF.